This is a list of T cell receptor beta chains from one sample in a study of blood T cells in healthy people across ages. In TCRdb, the 5' RACE reads were re-called with MiXCR into one record per CDR3 protein. Among under 2,000,000 distinct CDR3 sequences listed, around 48% were seen once. The sample taken for sequencing was blood. The receptors shown here come from a middle-aged woman in good health. CDR3s include the opening cysteine and the closing phenylalanine or tryptophan. Clone sizes are given selectively: once, few, many, or a class where the clone is expanded.

>TRBJ2-3|TRBV10-3|few
CAISDPTSGGTTDTQYF
>TRBJ1-2|TRBV20-1|.
CSARPTQGAPGYTF
>TRBJ2-1|TRBV12-3/TRBV12-4|.
CASSWERRSYNEQFF
>TRBJ2-7|TRBV7-2|.
CASSVSGGDEQYF
>TRBJ2-3|TRBV7-2|.
CASSSTGTSGGADTQYF
>TRBJ2-2|TRBV10-3|.
CAISRQGTGELFF
>TRBJ2-5|TRBV10-3|.
CAISDDRSQENRYF
>TRBJ2-3|TRBV7-2|few
CASGRLAADTQYF
>TRBJ2-7|TRBV11-2|many
CASSLEAGGTYEQYF
>TRBJ1-2|TRBV6-5|.
CASSYVLNYGYTF
>TRBJ1-5|TRBV21-1|.
CASSKAGRGYSNQPQHF
>TRBJ2-4|TRBV20-1|few
CSAKPLRDINIQYF
>TRBJ2-2|TRBV29-1|.
CSVVGTGITGELFF
>TRBJ1-5|TRBV15|.
CATTPGQGAGNQPQHF
>TRBJ2-3|TRBV7-2|.
CAGSLRQSTDTQYF
>TRBJ1-1|TRBV5-1|.
CASSFRSSNTEAFF
>TRBJ2-3|TRBV6-1|few
CASSVPTGGLSTDTQYF
>TRBJ2-1|TRBV6-5|.
CASSLWEGASGNEQFF
>TRBJ2-4|TRBV7-2|.
CASSSGRLAGLYF
>TRBJ2-3|TRBV5-1|.
CASSFNGDTQYF
>TRBJ2-7|TRBV2|few
CASRRTGTAYEQYF
>TRBJ2-7|TRBV7-9|few
CASSRGYQFSEQYF
>TRBJ2-1|TRBV7-6|.
CASSLVEVTSYNEQFF
>TRBJ2-7|TRBV5-6|.
CASSLGLAGEAQYF
>TRBJ2-6|TRBV20-1|.
CSVKKDSSGANVLTF
>TRBJ2-5|TRBV20-1|.
CSARDGNHQETQYF
>TRBJ1-1|TRBV6-2/TRBV6-3|.
CASSDRGPMMNTEAFF
>TRBJ2-5|TRBV7-2|once
CASSLDPGLAGGRWQETQYF
>TRBJ2-7|TRBV6-1|once
CASSATGGDYEQYF
>TRBJ2-7|TRBV29-1|.
CSAERGAGYEQYF
>TRBJ2-7|TRBV11-2|.
CASSLALTSYEQYF
>TRBJ2-7|TRBV28|once
CASSLDSSYERYF
>TRBJ1-6|TRBV3-1|.
CASSRTDSILHF
>TRBJ1-1|TRBV4-3|.
CASSWTGAAAEAFF
>TRBJ2-7|TRBV27|.
CASRFGQGFYEQYF
>TRBJ2-5|TRBV5-1|.
CASSLAIGVETQYF
>TRBJ2-7|TRBV4-3|.
CASSPRSGGLDEQYF
>TRBJ2-7|TRBV7-2|.
CASSLVVGIYEQYF
>TRBJ2-7|TRBV7-2|.
CASSLVLGGAEQYF
>TRBJ1-6|TRBV9|few
CASSGLGTGNSPLHF
>TRBJ1-2|TRBV20-1|.
CSARDLGRGNYGYTF
>TRBJ1-6|TRBV6-5|.
CASSYSRLSNSPLHF
>TRBJ2-1|TRBV29-1|few
CSLGRAYNEQFF